A single sample is the source of the 9 T cell receptor beta chains below, sequenced in a study of blood T cell repertoires in COVID-19. Profiled with immunoSEQ multiplex PCR; TCRdb holds only in-frame clones, not every one. The table includes under 250,000 clones, 80% to 85% detected once. Sample: peripheral blood. These receptor sequences come from a woman aged 25 to 39 who had recovered from COVID-19.

This clone was counted only a few times. The rearrangement joins TRBV5-4 to TRBJ2-7; 7 nucleotides match TRBD2. The CDR3 has 15 amino acids. From germline, CDR1 is SGHNT and CDR2 YYREEE (reference sequence). Unmatched junction bases numbered 4, after V lost 1 base and J lost 0 bases. The CDR3: CASSLPLADSYEQYF. The CDR3 DNA sequence: TGTGCCAGCAGCTTGCCTCTAGCGGACTCCTACGAGCAGTACTTC.

This sequence joins TRBV5-1 and TRBJ1-1; D may be TRBD1 (6 bases). Germline V gene data show CDR1 as SGHRS and CDR2 as YFSETQ. The CDR3 consists of 13 residues. Deletions cut 3 bases from V and 1 base from J, with 7 bases between. In nucleotides, the CDR3 is TGCGCCAGCAGCTCGGGACAGAACACTGAAGCTTTCTTT. Translated, it gives CASSSGQNTEAFF.

A remark on this clone: This sample includes further DNA sequences coding for the same CDR3. The chain joins TRBV28 to TRBJ2-7; 7 nucleotides agree with TRBD1. Per the germline V gene, CDR1 is MDHEN and CDR2 is SYDVKM. This CDR3 spans 13 amino acids. V was clipped by 6 bases and J by 1 base; unmatched bases: 3. DNA of the CDR3: TGTGCCAGCAGCCCGGGACAGTCCTACGAGCAGTACTTC. It yields the protein CASSPGQSYEQYF.

The rearrangement links TRBV19 to TRBJ1-1, with 7 bases that match TRBD1. Germline V gene data show CDR1 as LNHDA and CDR2 as SQIVND (reference sequence). The V gene end was trimmed by 10 bases and the J gene end by 0 bases; junction bases not matched to a gene: 5. CDR3 length: 13 amino acids. DNA for the CDR3: TGTGCCACCACGGACAGGCTGAACACTGAAGCTTTCTTT. The encoded protein is CATTDRLNTEAFF.

The chain joins TRBV28 to TRBJ2-7, with D tentatively TRBD2 (6 bases). Germline V gene sequence: CDR1 MDHEN, CDR2 SYDVKM. The CDR3 is 15 residues long. Trimming took off 5 bases at V and 3 bases at J, with 17 bases between the two ends. CDR3 loop: CASSPQARRVYEQYF. For the CDR3, the DNA is TGTGCCAGCAGTCCCCAGGCCAGGAGGGTCTACGAGCAGTACTTC.

A remark on this clone: The same CDR3 arises from other DNA sequences in this sample as well. The chain combines TRBV5-1 with TRBJ1-4; 7 bases line up with TRBD1. The CDR3 spans 14 residues. Germline trimming cut 0 bases from V and 8 bases from J; bases unmatched to any gene: 4. Germline CDR1 is SGHRS and CDR2 is YFSETQ. CDR3: CASSLGQGGEKLFF. The CDR3 DNA sequence: TGCGCCAGCAGCTTGGGACAGGGTGGCGAAAAACTGTTTTTT.

The genes are TRBV18 and TRBJ2-7; tentatively, D is TRBD2 (5 bases). The CDR3 length is 14 residues. The V and J ends lost 2 bases and 5 bases respectively, with 13 bases between them. Per germline, CDR1 KGHSH and CDR2 LQKENI. CDR3 nucleotide sequence: TGTGCCAGCTCACCAGAGAGGGTTCGGAACGAGCAGTACTTC. The encoded protein is CASSPERVRNEQYF. Full variable domain (outside the CDR3, taken from reference TRBV18 and TRBJ2-7): NAGVMQNPRHLVRRRGQEARLRCSPMKGHSHVYWYRQLPEEGLKFMVYLQKENIIDESGMPKERFSAEFPKEGPSILRIQQVVRGDSAAYFCASSPERVRNEQYFGPGTRLTVT.

With regard to this clone: Other DNA sequences within the sample encode an identical CDR3. The chain joins TRBV9 to TRBJ1-1; 8 bases map to TRBD1. Per the germline V gene, CDR1 is SGDLS and CDR2 is YYNGEE. The junction had 1 base not matched to a gene; V was cut back by 0 bases and J by 0 bases. The CDR3 covers 15 residues. The chain's CDR3 is CASSVGDRMNTEAFF. In nucleotides, the CDR3 is TGTGCCAGCAGCGTAGGGGACAGGATGAACACTGAAGCTTTCTTT. The full variable domain, rest sourced from reference TRBV9 and TRBJ1-1, is DSGVTQTPKHLITATGQRVTLRCSPRSGDLSVYWYQQSLDQGLQFLIQYYNGEERAKGNILERFSAQQFPDLHSELNLSSLELGDSALYFCASSVGDRMNTEAFFGQGTRLTVV.

The sample holds a few counts of this clone. The rearrangement joins TRBV3-1 (or the pseudogene TRBV3-2) to TRBJ1-2; 9 nucleotides line up with TRBD1. Germline loops: CDR1 LGHDT, CDR2 YNNKEL (reference sequence). This CDR3 is 12 amino acids long. Losses at the gene ends were 4 bases for V and 11 bases for J; bases not matched to a gene: 5. For the CDR3, the DNA is TGTGCCAGCAGCCCCGGACAGGGGAGTTACACCTTC. Translating it yields CASSPGQGSYTF.